This passage covers 24 T cell receptor beta chains from one sample sequenced in a study of T cells after yellow fever vaccination. TCRdb called the 5' RACE reads again in MiXCR, with one record for every CDR3 protein. This sample has over 250,000 distinct CDR3 sequences, with over 3.5% found just once. The sample here was PBMCs, taken 5 days after the yellow fever booster vaccination. The receptors stem from a man aged 18 to 29 who received the YFV17D yellow fever vaccine.

The gene calls are TRBV12-3 or TRBV12-4 and TRBJ1-1; 12 nucleotides agree with TRBD1. V trimming: 6 bases; J trimming: 6 bases; junction bases outside the gene matches: 5. The CDR3 spans 14 residues. DNA for the CDR3: TGTGCCAGCAGGGCCCGGGACAGGGGGCCTGAAGCTTTCTTT. Translation: CASRARDRGPEAFF.

J is TRBJ1-1 and V is TRBV7-9, with 8 bases identical to TRBD1. Trimming took 4 bases from V and 8 from J; bases not matched to a gene: 18. CDR3 size: 17 residues. CDR1 is SEHNR and CDR2 is FQNEAQ in the germline V gene (reference sequence). In DNA, the CDR3 is TGTGCCAGCAGCTCCTCCACCCGGGACAGGACTACACTGGAAGCTTTCTTT. Residues: CASSSSTRDRTTLEAFF.

The chain is built from TRBV5-1 and TRBJ2-7; D might be TRBD1 (6 bases). Germline V gene data show CDR1 as SGHRS and CDR2 as YFSETQ. The CDR3 is 16 amino acids. The V gene lost 0 bases and the J gene lost 7 bases, with 20 bases spanning the gap. CDR3 nucleotides: TGCGCCAGCAGCTTGGCGTTACAGGGCTACTTTAGGGAGCAGTACTTC. Its translation: CASSLALQGYFREQYF.

This clonotype was seen a handful of times. V usage is TRBV6-2 or TRBV6-3 and J usage is TRBJ2-7, with 12 bases lining up with TRBD1. Germline CDR1 is MNHEY and CDR2 is SVGEGT. This CDR3 spans 13 amino acids. V lost 8 bases, J lost 6 bases, and 5 bases stayed unmatched. The CDR3 DNA reads as TGTGCCAGCCGGGACAGGGGGCTTTTCGAGCAGTACGTC. Translated: CASRDRGLFEQYV.

This clonotype has more than one count but fewer than ten. The CDR3: CASSSPRPGSPTDTQYF. CDR3 in DNA: TGTGCCAGCAGTTCCCCCCGACCTGGAAGTCCCACAGATACGCAGTATTTT. The rearrangement uses TRBV28 and TRBJ2-3; no clear D gene. CDR1 and CDR2 (germline): MDHEN, SYDVKM. This CDR3 spans 17 amino acids. The V and J ends lost 4 bases and 2 bases respectively, with 19 bases between them.

This rearrangement joins TRBV18 to TRBJ2-1; TRBD2 matches 10 bases. The CDR3 contains 16 residues. CDR1 is KGHSH, CDR2 LQKENI, per germline. The V and J ends lost 6 bases and 8 bases, in that order; junction bases with no gene match: 13. This CDR3 reads CASSPAESGGADEQFF. The CDR3 DNA reads TGTGCCAGCTCCCCTGCAGAAAGCGGGGGGGCCGATGAGCAGTTCTTC.

This clonotype was seen only a few times. The chain links TRBV7-6 to TRBJ2-1, with a possible D match to TRBD2 (7 bases). Trimming removed 1 base at V and 2 bases at J, with 15 bases between. Germline V CDR1 and CDR2: SGHVS, FNYEAQ. This CDR3 contains 17 residues. The CDR3 loop reads CASSLGRGGAPYNEQFF. DNA for the CDR3: TGTGCCAGCAGCTTAGGGAGAGGGGGGGCCCCCTACAATGAGCAGTTCTTC.

In this sample, this clonotype turned up a few times. The chain carries TRBV11-2 and TRBJ2-1, with 13 positions matching TRBD2. The germline CDR1 and CDR2 sequences are SGHAT and FQNNGV. With 5 bases clipped from V and 10 bases from J, the junction kept 11 bases outside the gene matches. The CDR3 runs 16 residues. DNA of the CDR3: TGTGCCAGCAGCGATACTAGCGGGGGGGATACAATGGAGCAGTTCTTC. The encoded protein is CASSDTSGGDTMEQFF.

In its sample, this clonotype was seen many times. The chain recombines TRBV6-5 with TRBJ2-7; 10 bases are shared with TRBD2. This CDR3 spans 15 amino acids. Unmatched junction bases numbered 6, after V lost 0 bases and J lost 7 bases. Germline CDR1 reads MNHEY; CDR2 reads SVGAGI. CDR3 coding DNA: TGTGCCAGCAGTTACTCCTCTGGTAGCGGGAGGGAGCAGTACTTC. Its protein product is CASSYSSGSGREQYF.

This clonotype showed up just a few times. J is TRBJ1-2 and V is TRBV10-3, with a tentative D call TRBD1 (6 bases). The CDR3 totals 16 residues. Germline V CDR1 and CDR2: ENHRY, SYGVKD. Trimming removed 0 bases at V and 0 bases at J, with 11 bases between. The CDR3 DNA reads TGTGCCATCAGTGAGTCGACTCAGGGGACTAACTATGGCTACACCTTC. Its translation is CAISESTQGTNYGYTF.

The genes are TRBV9 and TRBJ2-1; D is perhaps TRBD2 (5 bases). Germline V gene sequence: CDR1 SGDLS, CDR2 YYNGEE. The V end was cut by 0 bases, the J end by 0 bases, with 7 bases between. This CDR3 has 15 residues. Here the CDR3 reads CASSVDGNSYNEQFF. CDR3 nucleotides: TGTGCCAGCAGCGTAGACGGGAACTCCTACAATGAGCAGTTCTTC.

This clonotype was observed many times. This chain links TRBV12-3 or TRBV12-4 with TRBJ1-6; possible D gene TRBD1, 5 bases. The CDR3 extends over 13 amino acids. Trimming took 10 bases from V and 1 from J, leaving 8 bases between them. CDR3 in DNA: TGTGCCACCCGGGGGTCCTATAATTCACCCCTCCACTTT. This codes for CATRGSYNSPLHF.

Only a few counts were recorded for this clonotype. V is TRBV4-1 and J is TRBJ2-4, with 13 bases lining up with TRBD2. Germline lookup yields CDR1 MGHRA and CDR2 YSYEKL. CDR3 size: 16 residues. V shed 6 bases and J 3 bases; nucleotides not matched to a gene: 5. CDR3 sequence (DNA): TGCGCCAGCAGTCCCGGACTAGCGGGGGACAAAAACATTCAGTACTTC. The encoded protein is CASSPGLAGDKNIQYF.

Many counts were recorded for this clonotype. The chain combines TRBV5-6 with TRBJ1-2, with D possibly matching TRBD1 (6 bases). This CDR3 is 15 amino acids long. The V and J ends lost 2 bases and 5 bases respectively, with 16 bases between them. CDR1 and CDR2 (germline): SGHDT, YYEEEE. This CDR3 is CASSLSGGSWYGYTF. CDR3 nucleotides: TGTGCCAGCAGCTTATCGGGGGGCAGTTGGTATGGCTACACCTTC. Full variable domain (rest looked up from reference TRBV5-6 and TRBJ1-2): DAGVTQSPTHLIKTRGQQVTLRCSPKSGHDTVSWYQQALGQGPQFIFQYYEEEERQRGNFPDRFSGHQFPNYSSELNVNALLLGDSALYLCASSLSGGSWYGYTFGSGTRLTVV.

This clonotype appeared many times. The chain is built from TRBV18 and TRBJ2-5; the match to TRBD1 covers 9 bases. Losses at the gene ends were 6 bases for V and 1 base for J; bases not matched to a gene: 6. The CDR3 has 15 residues. Germline-derived CDR1 and CDR2 are KGHSH and LQKENI. CDR3 nucleotide sequence: TGTGCCAGCTCCCGCGGGACAGGGTTCCAAGAGACCCAGTACTTC. It encodes CASSRGTGFQETQYF.

CDR3 protein: CASSSIGTSGFSYNEQFF. The CDR3 coding sequence is TGTGCCAGTAGTAGCATCGGGACTAGCGGCTTCTCCTACAATGAGCAGTTCTTC. V and J are TRBV19 and TRBJ2-1; 11 bases line up with TRBD2. This CDR3 has 18 residues. Per germline, CDR1 LNHDA and CDR2 SQIVND (reference sequence). Trimming cost V 4 bases and J 0 bases; bases outside gene matches: 8.

Only a few counts were recorded for this clonotype. The chain carries TRBV29-1 and TRBJ1-1, with D perhaps TRBD1 (6 bases). CDR1 and CDR2 from the germline V gene are SQVTM and ANQGSEA. The CDR3 has 13 residues. The V gene lost 6 bases and the J gene lost 2 bases, with 13 bases spanning the gap. Here the CDR3 reads CSVLKGVNTEAFF. The CDR3 nucleotides are TGCAGCGTCCTAAAGGGGGTAAACACTGAAGCTTTCTTT.

This clonotype was seen ten or more times. V gene TRBV4-1 combines with J gene TRBJ1-1, with D perhaps matching TRBD1 (5 bases). CDR1 MGHRA and CDR2 YSYEKL come from the germline V gene. The CDR3 runs 12 residues. Trimming stripped 4 bases from V and 5 bases from J, with 8 bases between. The DNA for the CDR3 is TGCGCCAGCAGCCTACCAGGGACTGAAGCTTTCTTT. Translating gives CASSLPGTEAFF.

This clonotype appeared a few times. The rearrangement joins TRBV12-3 or TRBV12-4 to TRBJ1-5; 7 bases line up with TRBD1. The V and J ends lost 6 bases and 2 bases, in that order; junction bases with no gene match: 7. CDR3 length: 15 amino acids. The CDR3 nucleotides read TGTGCCAGCAGATCGAGACAGGGAGGCAATCAGCCCCAGCATTTT. Translation gives CASRSRQGGNQPQHF.

In this sample, this clonotype turned up many times. The chain is built from TRBV7-2 and TRBJ1-1, with 10 bases fitting TRBD1. This CDR3 has 14 residues. The germline V gene has CDR1 SGHTA and CDR2 FQGNSA. V trimming: 5 bases; J trimming: 8 bases; junction bases outside the gene matches: 8. DNA for the CDR3: TGTGCCAGCAGCCGGAGGACAGGGGGAGAAGAAGCTTTCTTT. Translated: CASSRRTGGEEAFF.

This clonotype was observed a handful of times. This chain uses TRBV20-1 with TRBJ1-5; D call uncertain. Germline CDR1 reads DFQATT; CDR2 reads SNEGSKA (reference sequence). This CDR3 is built from 16 residues. V dropped 4 bases and J dropped 1 base, with 17 bases sitting between them. DNA for the CDR3: TGCAGTGCTACCTCGTACTCAGGCAGGAGCAATCAGCCCCAGCATTTT. It encodes CSATSYSGRSNQPQHF.

This clonotype was detected a few times. The chain combines TRBV5-1 with TRBJ1-1; the D gene is possibly TRBD1 (6 bases). Deletions cut 4 bases from V and 1 base from J, with 11 bases between. Germline V gene lookup returns CDR1 SGHRS and CDR2 YFSETQ. This CDR3 is built from 14 residues. The CDR3 here is CASSLRTANTEAFF. CDR3 DNA sequence: TGCGCCAGCAGCCTCCGGACAGCGAACACTGAAGCTTTCTTT.

Of note for this clonotype: A clone one base away is much larger, so this may be a read error. V and J are TRBV9 and TRBJ1-6, with a tentative D call TRBD1 (5 bases). Trimming cost V 1 base and J 8 bases, with 10 bases left between them. This CDR3 comprises 14 residues. CDR1 and CDR2 from the germline V gene are SGDLS and YYNGEE. The CDR3 coding sequence is TGTGCCAGCAGCGTATCTGGGGCTGATTCACCCCTCCACTTT. Translation gives CASSVSGADSPLHF.

This clonotype has a handful of counts. This rearrangement joins TRBV27 to TRBJ2-1, with 8 positions matching TRBD2. The CDR3 has 15 amino acids. CDR1 and CDR2 from the germline V gene are MNHEY and SMNVEV (reference sequence). The V and J ends lost 5 bases and 7 bases, in that order; junction bases with no gene match: 10. The CDR3 protein is CASSPYSGAVNEQFF. DNA for the CDR3: TGTGCCAGCAGTCCCTATAGCGGGGCGGTAAATGAGCAGTTCTTC.